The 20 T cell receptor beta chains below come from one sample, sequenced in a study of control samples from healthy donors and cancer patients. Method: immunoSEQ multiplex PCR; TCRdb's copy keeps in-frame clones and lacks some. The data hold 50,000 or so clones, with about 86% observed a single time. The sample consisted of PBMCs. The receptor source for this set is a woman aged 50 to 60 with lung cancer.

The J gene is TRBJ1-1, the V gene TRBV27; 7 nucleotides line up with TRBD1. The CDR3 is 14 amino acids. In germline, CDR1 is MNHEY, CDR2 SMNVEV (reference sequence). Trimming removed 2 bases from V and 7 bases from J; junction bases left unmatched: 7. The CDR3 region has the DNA TGTGCCAGCAGTTTAAGGGCACAGGGGCGTGAAGCTTTCTTT. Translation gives CASSLRAQGREAFF.

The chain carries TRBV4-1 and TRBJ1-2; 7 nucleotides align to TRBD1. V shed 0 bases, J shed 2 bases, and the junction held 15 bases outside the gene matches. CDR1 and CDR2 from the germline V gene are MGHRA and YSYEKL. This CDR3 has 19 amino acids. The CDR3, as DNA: TGCGCCAGCAGCCAAGATCGGGGACAGCCTCTCTCTGCGAACTATGGCTACACCTTC. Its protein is CASSQDRGQPLSANYGYTF.

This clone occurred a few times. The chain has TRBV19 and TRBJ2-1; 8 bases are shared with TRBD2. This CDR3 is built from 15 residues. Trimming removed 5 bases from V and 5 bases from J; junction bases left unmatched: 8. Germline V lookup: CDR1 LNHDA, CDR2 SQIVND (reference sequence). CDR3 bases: TGTGCCAGTAGTCCCACGCGGGGGGATCACAATGAGCAGTTCTTC. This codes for CASSPTRGDHNEQFF.

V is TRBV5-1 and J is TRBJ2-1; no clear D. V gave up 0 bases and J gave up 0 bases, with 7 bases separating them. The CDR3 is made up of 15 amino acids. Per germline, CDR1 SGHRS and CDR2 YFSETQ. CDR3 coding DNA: TGCGCCAGCAGCTTGGGAGCGAGCTCCTACAATGAGCAGTTCTTC. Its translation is CASSLGASSYNEQFF.

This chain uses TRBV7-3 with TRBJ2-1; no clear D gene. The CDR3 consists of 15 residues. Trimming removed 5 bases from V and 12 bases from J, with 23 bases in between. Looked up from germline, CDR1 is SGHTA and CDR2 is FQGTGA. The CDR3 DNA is TGTGCCAGCAGCCGTGGCCCGGACGCGCCCGCAAGGCAGTTCTTC. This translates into CASSRGPDAPARQFF.

In DNA, the CDR3 is TGTGCCTGGAGGGCTGGAAACACCATATATTTT. Protein product: CAWRAGNTIYF. The chain employs TRBV30 and TRBJ1-3; D remains unclear. The CDR3 runs 11 residues. Germline V gene sequence: CDR1 GTSNPN, CDR2 SVGIG (reference sequence). With 3 bases removed from V and 2 bases from J, the gap between germline ends came to 2 bases.

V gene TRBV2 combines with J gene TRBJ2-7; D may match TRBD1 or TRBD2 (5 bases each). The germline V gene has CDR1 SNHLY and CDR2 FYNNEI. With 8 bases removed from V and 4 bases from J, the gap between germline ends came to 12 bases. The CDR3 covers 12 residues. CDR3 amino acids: CASERDGYEQYF. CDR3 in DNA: TGTGCCAGCGAAAGGGACGGATACGAGCAGTACTTC.

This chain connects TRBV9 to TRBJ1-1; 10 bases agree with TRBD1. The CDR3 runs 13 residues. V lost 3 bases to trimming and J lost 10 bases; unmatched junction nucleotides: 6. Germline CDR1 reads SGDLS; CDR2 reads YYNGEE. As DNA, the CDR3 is TGTGCCAGCAGCGCCGGGACAGGGGCTCGAGCTTTCTTT. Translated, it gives CASSAGTGARAFF.

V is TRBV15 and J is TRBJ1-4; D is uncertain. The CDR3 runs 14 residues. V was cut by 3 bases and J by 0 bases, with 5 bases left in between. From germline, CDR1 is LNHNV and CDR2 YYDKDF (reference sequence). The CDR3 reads CATSRTSTNEKLFF. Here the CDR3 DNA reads TGTGCCACCAGCAGGACGTCAACTAATGAAAAACTGTTTTTT.

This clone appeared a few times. CDR3 sequence: CASSLSGPGGYTF. In nucleotides, the CDR3 is TGTGCCAGCAGTTTATCAGGGCCCGGTGGCTACACCTTC. V and J are TRBV12-3 or TRBV12-4 and TRBJ1-2; perhaps TRBD1 as D (5 bases). Between the trimmed V and J ends, which lost 2 bases and 7 bases, there was a span of 11 bases. The CDR3 consists of 13 residues.

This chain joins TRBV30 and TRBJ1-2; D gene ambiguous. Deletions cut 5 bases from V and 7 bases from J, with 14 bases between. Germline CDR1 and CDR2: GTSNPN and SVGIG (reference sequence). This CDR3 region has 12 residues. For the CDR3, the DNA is TGTGCCTGGTCCTCAGCTGTGGGTGGCTACACCTTC. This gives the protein CAWSSAVGGYTF.

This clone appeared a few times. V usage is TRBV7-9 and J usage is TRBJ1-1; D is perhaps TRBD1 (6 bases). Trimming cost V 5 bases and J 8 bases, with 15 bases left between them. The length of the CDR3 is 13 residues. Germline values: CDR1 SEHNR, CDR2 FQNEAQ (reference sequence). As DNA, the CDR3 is TGTGCCAGCAGCATCCAGGCCGGGACAGAAGCTTTCTTT. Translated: CASSIQAGTEAFF. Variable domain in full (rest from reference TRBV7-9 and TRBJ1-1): DTGVSQNPRHKITKRGQNVTFRCDPISEHNRLYWYRQTLGQGPEFLTYFQNEAQLEKSRLLSDRFSAERPKGSFSTLEIQRTEQGDSAMYLCASSIQAGTEAFFGQGTRLTVV.

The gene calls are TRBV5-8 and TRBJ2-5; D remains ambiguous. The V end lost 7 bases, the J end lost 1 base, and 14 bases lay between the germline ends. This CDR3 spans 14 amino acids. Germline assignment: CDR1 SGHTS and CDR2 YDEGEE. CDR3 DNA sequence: TGTGCCAGCGAAAAAGAAAGTTTCCAAGAGACCCAGTACTTC. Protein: CASEKESFQETQYF.

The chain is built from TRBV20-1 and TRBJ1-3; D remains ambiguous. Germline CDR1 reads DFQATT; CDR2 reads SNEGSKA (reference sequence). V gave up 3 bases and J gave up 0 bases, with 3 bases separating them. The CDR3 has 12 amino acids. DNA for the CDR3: TGCAGTGCTAGTGTCTCTGGAAACACCATATATTTT. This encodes CSASVSGNTIYF.

The DNA of the CDR3 is TGTGCCAGCAGCTTTTCAGGGGGCTTTGGAAACACCATATATTTT. Amino acid sequence: CASSFSGGFGNTIYF. The rearrangement joins TRBV11-2 to TRBJ1-3; the match to TRBD1 covers 8 bases. V shed 3 bases and J 3 bases; nucleotides not matched to a gene: 4. The germline V gene has CDR1 SGHAT and CDR2 FQNNGV. CDR3 size: 15 residues.

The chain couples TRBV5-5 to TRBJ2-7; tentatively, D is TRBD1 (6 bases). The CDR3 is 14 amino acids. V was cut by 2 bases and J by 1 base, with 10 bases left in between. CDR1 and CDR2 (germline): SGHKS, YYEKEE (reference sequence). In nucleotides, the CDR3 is TGTGCCAGCAGCTTCAGACAGGTATCCTACGAGCAGTACTTC. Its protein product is CASSFRQVSYEQYF. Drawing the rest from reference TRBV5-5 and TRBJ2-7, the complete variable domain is DAGVTQSPTHLIKTRGQQVTLRCSPISGHKSVSWYQQVLGQGPQFIFQYYEKEERGRGNFPDRFSARQFPNYSSELNVNALLLGDSALYLCASSFRQVSYEQYFGPGTRLTVT.

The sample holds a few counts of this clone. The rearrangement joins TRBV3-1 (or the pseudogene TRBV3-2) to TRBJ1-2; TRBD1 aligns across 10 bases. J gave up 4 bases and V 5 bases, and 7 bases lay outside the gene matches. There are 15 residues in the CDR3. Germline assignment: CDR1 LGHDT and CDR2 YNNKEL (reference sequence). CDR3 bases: TGTGCCAGCAGCGGGGACAGGGGACCTCTCTATGGCTACACCTTC. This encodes CASSGDRGPLYGYTF.

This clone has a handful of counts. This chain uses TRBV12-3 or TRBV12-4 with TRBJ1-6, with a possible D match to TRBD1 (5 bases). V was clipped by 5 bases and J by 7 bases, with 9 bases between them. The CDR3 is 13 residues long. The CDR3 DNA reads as TGTGCCAGCAGTGGGACGCAGAATTCACCCCTCCACTTT. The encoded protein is CASSGTQNSPLHF.

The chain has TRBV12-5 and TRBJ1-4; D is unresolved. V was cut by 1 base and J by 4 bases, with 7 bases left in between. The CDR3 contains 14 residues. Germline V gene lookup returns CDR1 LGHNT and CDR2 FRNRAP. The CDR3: CASGLGQFNEKLFF. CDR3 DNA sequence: TGTGCTAGTGGTTTGGGGCAGTTTAATGAAAAACTGTTTTTT. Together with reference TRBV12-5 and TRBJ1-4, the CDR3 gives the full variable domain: DARVTQTPRHKVTEMGQEVTMRCQPILGHNTVFWYRQTMMQGLELLAYFRNRAPLDDSGMPKDRFSAEMPDATLATLKIQPSEPRDSAVYFCASGLGQFNEKLFFGSGTQLSVL.

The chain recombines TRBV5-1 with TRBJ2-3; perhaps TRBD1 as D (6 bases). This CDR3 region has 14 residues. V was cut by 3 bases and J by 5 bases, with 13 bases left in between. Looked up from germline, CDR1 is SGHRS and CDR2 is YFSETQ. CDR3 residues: CASSSIGTQDTQYF. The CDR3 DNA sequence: TGCGCCAGCAGCTCCATTGGGACACAAGATACGCAGTATTTT.